The 32 T cell receptor beta chains reported below all come from one sample, sequenced in a study of T cell changes during pregnancy in multiple sclerosis (dated by TCRdb to about 2019). Library prep was done by the immunoSEQ multiplex PCR assay. TCRdb mirrors the immuneACCESS table, restricted to in-frame sequences. Some clones are absent from its copies; in checked studies, under half trace to an unresolved V gene, and the reason for the others is unknown. Within this sample are about 40,000 clones, with around 94% of them counted one time only. The ten largest clonotypes hold roughly 8.7% of the sample. The specimen comprised CD8+ T cells from peripheral blood mononuclear cells, sampled in the third trimester of pregnancy. The origin of the receptors is a female donor with multiple sclerosis, enrolled in a pregnancy study.

This chain connects TRBV29-1 to TRBJ1-2, with TRBD1 as a possible D gene (5 bases). This CDR3 is built from 13 residues. The germline V and J ends were trimmed by 5 bases and 7 bases, with 17 bases remaining between them. The germline V gene encodes CDR1 SQVTM and CDR2 ANQGSEA. Here the CDR3 DNA reads TGCAGCGTTACTGGCGGGACCAGGCCTGGCTACACCTTC. Translation gives CSVTGGTRPGYTF.

The CDR3 loop reads CASSLAPDMEQYF. The CDR3 region has the DNA TGTGCCAGCAGCTTAGCTCCGGACATGGAGCAGTACTTC. This chain links TRBV7-8 with TRBJ2-7, with a weak D call TRBD1 (5 bases). Trimming left V 0 bases short and J 7 bases short, with 10 bases between. CDR3 length equals 13 residues. The germline V gene has CDR1 SGHVS and CDR2 FQNEAQ.

The chain recombines TRBV11-2 with TRBJ1-1; no firm D call. The V end was cut by 3 bases, the J end by 1 base, with 6 bases between. There are 13 residues in the CDR3. Germline CDR1 reads SGHAT; CDR2 reads FQNNGV. DNA for the CDR3: TGTGCCAGCAGCTTCTTACAGAACACTGAAGCTTTCTTT. Its translation is CASSFLQNTEAFF. Variable domain in full (rest from reference TRBV11-2 and TRBJ1-1): EAGVAQSPRYKIIEKRQSVAFWCNPISGHATLYWYQQILGQGPKLLIQFQNNGVVDDSQLPKDRFSAERLKGVDSTLKIQPAKLEDSAVYLCASSFLQNTEAFFGQGTRLTVV.

The chain recombines TRBV27 with TRBJ2-5, with 7 bases identical to TRBD1. CDR1 and CDR2 from the germline V gene are MNHEY and SMNVEV (reference sequence). The CDR3 is made up of 14 amino acids. The trim removed 2 bases at V and 1 base at J, leaving 1 base unmatched. CDR3 nucleotide sequence: TGTGCCAGCAGTTTACGGACAGGCCAAGAGACCCAGTACTTC. Translation: CASSLRTGQETQYF.

V and J are TRBV6-6 and TRBJ1-2; TRBD1 matches 7 bases. CDR1 and CDR2 from the germline V gene are MNHNY and SVGAGI (reference sequence). The CDR3 runs 14 residues. J gave up 6 bases and V 4 bases, and 8 bases lay outside the gene matches. The CDR3 loop is CASSFGQDAHGYTF. In DNA, the CDR3 is TGTGCCAGCAGTTTTGGACAGGACGCCCATGGCTACACCTTC.

V gene TRBV5-5 combines with J gene TRBJ2-7, with TRBD1 identical over 8 bases. V was pared by 0 bases and J by 3 bases, with 2 bases of the junction left unmatched. In germline, CDR1 is SGHKS, CDR2 YYEKEE (reference sequence). CDR3 length equals 14 residues. Here the CDR3 reads CASSLEGTGYEQYF. In DNA, the CDR3 is TGTGCCAGCAGCTTGGAAGGGACAGGCTACGAGCAGTACTTC. Drawing the rest from reference TRBV5-5 and TRBJ2-7, the complete variable domain is DAGVTQSPTHLIKTRGQQVTLRCSPISGHKSVSWYQQVLGQGPQFIFQYYEKEERGRGNFPDRFSARQFPNYSSELNVNALLLGDSALYLCASSLEGTGYEQYFGPGTRLTVT.

This clone was counted a single time. The V and J genes are TRBV19 and TRBJ2-3; a possible D gene is TRBD2 (5 bases). Trimming cost V 2 bases and J 0 bases, with 6 bases left between them. CDR3 length: 14 residues. From germline, CDR1 is LNHDA and CDR2 SQIVND (reference sequence). The CDR3 sequence: CASSIWESTDTQYF. Written as DNA, the CDR3 is TGTGCCAGTAGTATATGGGAGAGCACAGATACGCAGTATTTT.

The rearrangement links TRBV10-3 to TRBJ2-7; the D gene is possibly TRBD1 (6 bases). CDR1 and CDR2 from the germline V gene are ENHRY and SYGVKD. The CDR3 consists of 13 residues. Trimming took off 6 bases at V and 6 bases at J, with 15 bases between the two ends. This CDR3 reads CAIREQGPGEQYF. Written as DNA, the CDR3 is TGTGCCATCAGAGAACAGGGCCCGGGCGAGCAGTACTTC.

The rearrangement joins TRBV6-1 to TRBJ1-1; D is uncertain. Germline V CDR1 and CDR2: MNHNS, SASEGT. The CDR3 consists of 15 residues. Trimming left V 2 bases short and J 3 bases short, with 13 bases between. CDR3 sequence (DNA): TGTGCCAGCAGTGAACGCGGTACGGCGTACACTGAAGCTTTCTTT. Residues: CASSERGTAYTEAFF.

The chain recombines TRBV6-6 with TRBJ2-1, with 10 bases lining up with TRBD1. CDR3 length equals 14 residues. The V gene's germline CDR1 is MNHNY and CDR2 SVGAGI (reference sequence). Unmatched junction bases numbered 9, after V lost 11 bases and J lost 5 bases. The CDR3 reads CAAYPGQGNNEQFF. The CDR3, as DNA: TGTGCCGCCTATCCGGGACAGGGGAACAATGAGCAGTTCTTC.

The chain is built from TRBV5-4 and TRBJ2-3; D is possibly TRBD2 (6 bases). This CDR3 spans 15 amino acids. From germline, CDR1 is SGHNT and CDR2 YYREEE (reference sequence). The germline V and J ends were trimmed by 2 bases and 2 bases, with 12 bases remaining between them. The CDR3 bases are TGTGCCAGCAGCTTATTTATAGCGGACACAGATACGCAGTATTTT. Protein product: CASSLFIADTDTQYF.

The chain carries TRBV5-6 and TRBJ2-7, with TRBD1 as a possible D gene (6 bases). The V gene's germline CDR1 is SGHDT and CDR2 YYEEEE. The CDR3 consists of 15 residues. Between the trimmed V and J ends, which lost 1 base and 3 bases, there was a span of 14 bases. The CDR3 DNA is TGTGCCAGCAGCTTGTTTCTTGGACAGAACTACGAGCAGTACTTC. It translates to CASSLFLGQNYEQYF.

The rearrangement uses TRBV2 and TRBJ2-5; 7 bases align to TRBD2. CDR1 is SNHLY and CDR2 is FYNNEI in the germline V gene. This CDR3 region has 15 residues. The J segment lost 5 bases and the V segment lost 2 bases, leaving 8 bases of the junction unmatched. The CDR3 nucleotides read TGTGCCAGCAGTGAATATGGGGGGGTCGGTGAGACCCAGTACTTC. This translates into CASSEYGGVGETQYF.

V usage is TRBV6-1 and J usage is TRBJ2-7; D might be TRBD2 (5 bases). The CDR3 is 14 residues long. V dropped 3 bases and J dropped 0 bases, with 9 bases sitting between them. Germline lookup yields CDR1 MNHNS and CDR2 SASEGT. CDR3 coding DNA: TGTGCCAGCAGTGAGATAGCGCACTCCTACGAGCAGTACTTC. It codes for CASSEIAHSYEQYF.

The chain recombines TRBV9 with TRBJ2-2, with D perhaps TRBD2 (6 bases). Germline loops: CDR1 SGDLS, CDR2 YYNGEE. Trimming left V 3 bases short and J 4 bases short, with 13 bases between. This CDR3 region has 15 residues. The DNA for the CDR3 is TGTGCCAGCAGCGCGAGCGGGTCAGGCACCGGGGAGCTGTTTTTT. This sequence encodes CASSASGSGTGELFF.

The CDR3 loop is CASSPRGLDEQFF. CDR3 DNA sequence: TGTGCCAGCAGCCCCAGGGGCTTGGATGAGCAGTTCTTC. The chain is built from TRBV9 and TRBJ2-1, with a weak D call TRBD1 (6 bases). Trimming stripped 4 bases from V and 8 bases from J, with 13 bases between. CDR1 is SGDLS and CDR2 is YYNGEE in the germline V gene. CDR3 length: 13 residues.

This chain connects TRBV6-6 to TRBJ2-1; 8 nucleotides match TRBD2. V lost 5 bases to trimming and J lost 2 bases; unmatched junction nucleotides: 2. This CDR3 contains 14 residues. Germline V gives CDR1 MNHNY, CDR2 SVGAGI (reference sequence). CDR3 DNA sequence: TGTGCCAGCAGTACTAGCGGAGCCTACAATGAGCAGTTCTTC. Amino acid sequence: CASSTSGAYNEQFF.

V and J are TRBV4-2 and TRBJ2-5; 9 bases are a match to TRBD2. The CDR3 totals 18 residues. In germline, CDR1 is LGHNA, CDR2 YNFKEQ. The V and J ends lost 0 bases and 3 bases, in that order; junction bases with no gene match: 11. CDR3 sequence: CASSQELIGAGGEETQYF. CDR3 sequence (DNA): TGTGCCAGCAGCCAAGAACTCATTGGGGCGGGGGGGGAAGAGACCCAGTACTTC.

J is TRBJ2-7 and V is TRBV5-1, with 9 bases matching TRBD2. After removal of 2 bases from V and 7 bases from J, the junction contained 13 bases not matched to a gene. The CDR3 totals 16 residues. Germline V gene lookup returns CDR1 SGHRS and CDR2 YFSETQ. The DNA of the CDR3 is TGCGCCAGCAGCTTTTTAGCGGGGGCCCGGATGAGAGAGCAGTACTTC. Protein product: CASSFLAGARMREQYF.

The gene calls are TRBV13 and TRBJ2-7; 9 positions match TRBD1. V was clipped by 5 bases and J by 2 bases; unmatched bases: 7. Per germline, CDR1 PRHDT and CDR2 FYEKMQ (reference sequence). The CDR3 has 15 amino acids. In DNA, the CDR3 is TGTGCCAGCAGCCAGACTGACAGGGGGACCTACGAGCAGTACTTC. Translation: CASSQTDRGTYEQYF.

The chain carries TRBV27 and TRBJ2-1; a possible D gene is TRBD1 (5 bases). CDR3 size: 14 residues. Germline-derived CDR1 and CDR2 are MNHEY and SMNVEV (reference sequence). V lost 2 bases, J lost 4 bases, and 9 bases lay in between. This CDR3 is CASSLRTSYNEQFF. The CDR3 region has the DNA TGTGCCAGCAGTTTAAGGACATCTTACAATGAGCAGTTCTTC.

The chain is built from TRBV29-1 and TRBJ2-5, with D perhaps TRBD1 (5 bases). Germline CDR1 SQVTM, CDR2 ANQGSEA. The V and J ends lost 3 bases and 5 bases respectively, with 19 bases between them. This CDR3 spans 15 amino acids. As DNA, the CDR3 is TGCAGCGTTGACGGTTGGCTAGGGGAAGGGGAGACCCAGTACTTC. Encoded protein: CSVDGWLGEGETQYF.

This chain connects TRBV13 to TRBJ2-1; D perhaps matches TRBD2 (5 bases). The CDR3 is 15 residues long. CDR1 and CDR2 (germline): PRHDT, FYEKMQ (reference sequence). Trimming left V 5 bases short and J 7 bases short, with 18 bases between. Here the CDR3 reads CASSPRVASYNEQFF. CDR3 coding DNA: TGTGCCAGCAGCCCCCGGGTAGCGTCTTATAATGAGCAGTTCTTC.

The chain combines TRBV5-4 with TRBJ1-6; the match to TRBD1 covers 8 bases. The J segment lost 10 bases and the V segment lost 0 bases, leaving 6 bases of the junction unmatched. Per germline, CDR1 SGHNT and CDR2 YYREEE (reference sequence). The CDR3 extends over 15 amino acids. The CDR3 sequence: CASSLVTGGKSPLHF. CDR3 in DNA: TGTGCCAGCAGCTTGGTAACAGGGGGGAAATCACCCCTCCACTTT. Together with reference TRBV5-4 and TRBJ1-6, the CDR3 gives the full variable domain: ETGVTQSPTHLIKTRGQQVTLRCSSQSGHNTVSWYQQALGQGPQFIFQYYREEENGRGNFPPRFSGLQFPNYSSELNVNALELDDSALYLCASSLVTGGKSPLHFGNGTRLTVT.

The chain links TRBV5-1 to TRBJ2-5; 9 bases line up with TRBD2. The CDR3 has 14 residues. Per germline, CDR1 SGHRS and CDR2 YFSETQ. With 2 bases clipped from V and 4 bases from J, the junction kept 3 bases outside the gene matches. CDR3 coding DNA: TGCGCCAGCAGCTTCGCGGGGGGGATAGAGACCCAGTACTTC. Residues: CASSFAGGIETQYF.

J is TRBJ1-2 and V is TRBV5-1; 7 bases agree with TRBD1. CDR3 length: 15 amino acids. Germline V gene lookup returns CDR1 SGHRS and CDR2 YFSETQ. The V and J ends lost 4 bases and 4 bases, in that order; junction bases with no gene match: 10. The CDR3 region has the DNA TGCGCCAGCAGCCGGGATCTGGACAGGCCCTATGGCTACACCTTC. It translates to CASSRDLDRPYGYTF. Looking up the rest from reference TRBV5-1 and TRBJ1-2 gives the full variable domain: KAGVTQTPRYLIKTRGQQVTLSCSPISGHRSVSWYQQTPGQGLQFLFEYFSETQRNKGNFPGRFSGRQFSNSRSEMNVSTLELGDSALYLCASSRDLDRPYGYTFGSGTRLTVV.

The chain uses TRBV7-9 and TRBJ2-1; tentative D call: TRBD2 (6 bases). The CDR3 length is 14 residues. Per the germline V gene, CDR1 is SEHNR and CDR2 is FQNEAQ (reference sequence). V was cut by 5 bases and J by 9 bases, with 17 bases left in between. The CDR3 here is CASSTPVGRGEQFF. CDR3 nucleotides: TGTGCCAGCAGCACCCCTGTGGGGCGGGGTGAGCAGTTCTTC.

The chain employs TRBV7-6 and TRBJ2-1, with 9 bases aligning to TRBD2. The CDR3 consists of 16 residues. After removal of 1 base from V and 7 bases from J, the junction contained 8 bases not matched to a gene. Germline-derived CDR1 and CDR2 are SGHVS and FNYEAQ. The CDR3 region is CASSLGGGGAINEQFF. DNA for the CDR3: TGTGCCAGCAGCTTAGGCGGCGGGGGGGCCATTAATGAGCAGTTCTTC.

The J gene is TRBJ2-1, the V gene TRBV29-1; D not certain. The ends were cut back, 1 base at V and 5 bases at J, with 6 bases in the middle. Per the germline V gene, CDR1 is SQVTM and CDR2 is ANQGSEA. The CDR3 totals 12 residues. Here the CDR3 reads CSVEGVHNEQFF. DNA of the CDR3: TGCAGCGTTGAAGGAGTCCACAATGAGCAGTTCTTC.

The CDR3 sequence: CASSQDRSGGASDTQYF. The CDR3 bases are TGCGCCAGCAGCCAAGATCGTAGCGGGGGGGCCAGTGATACGCAGTATTTT. The chain has TRBV4-1 and TRBJ2-3, with 11 bases lining up with TRBD2. With 0 bases clipped from V and 6 bases from J, the junction kept 8 bases outside the gene matches. The CDR3 length is 17 residues. Germline lookup yields CDR1 MGHRA and CDR2 YSYEKL.

The CDR3 here is CASTVTGQGTGELFF. CDR3 DNA sequence: TGTGCCAGCACCGTAACGGGACAGGGGACCGGGGAGCTGTTTTTT. The gene calls are TRBV13 and TRBJ2-2; 10 bases map to TRBD1. The CDR3 runs to 15 residues. Losses at the gene ends were 7 bases for V and 5 bases for J; bases not matched to a gene: 7. The V gene's germline CDR1 is PRHDT and CDR2 FYEKMQ (reference sequence). The full variable domain, its missing parts supplied by reference TRBV13 and TRBJ2-2, is AAGVIQSPRHLIKEKRETATLKCYPIPRHDTVYWYQQGPGQDPQFLISFYEKMQSDKGSIPDRFSAQQFSDYHSELNMSSLELGDSALYFCASTVTGQGTGELFFGEGSRLTVL.

The CDR3 spells CASSISPDTEKATEAFF. CDR3 bases: TGTGCCAGTAGTATTTCTCCGGACACGGAGAAGGCGACTGAAGCTTTCTTT. This chain links TRBV19 with TRBJ1-1; D is perhaps TRBD1 (5 bases). The CDR3 spans 17 residues. Germline loops: CDR1 LNHDA, CDR2 SQIVND (reference sequence). Trimming stripped 3 bases from V and 5 bases from J, with 22 bases between.